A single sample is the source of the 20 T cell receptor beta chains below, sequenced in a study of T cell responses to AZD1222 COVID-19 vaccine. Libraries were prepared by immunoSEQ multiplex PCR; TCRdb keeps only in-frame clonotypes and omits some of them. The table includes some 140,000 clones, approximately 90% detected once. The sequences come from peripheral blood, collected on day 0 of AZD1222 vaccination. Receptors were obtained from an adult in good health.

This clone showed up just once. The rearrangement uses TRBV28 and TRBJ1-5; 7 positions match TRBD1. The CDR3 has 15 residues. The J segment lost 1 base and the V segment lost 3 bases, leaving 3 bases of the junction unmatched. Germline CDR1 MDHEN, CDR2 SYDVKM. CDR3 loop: CASSFRQGSNQPQHF. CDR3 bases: TGTGCCAGCAGTTTTAGACAGGGAAGCAATCAGCCCCAGCATTTT.

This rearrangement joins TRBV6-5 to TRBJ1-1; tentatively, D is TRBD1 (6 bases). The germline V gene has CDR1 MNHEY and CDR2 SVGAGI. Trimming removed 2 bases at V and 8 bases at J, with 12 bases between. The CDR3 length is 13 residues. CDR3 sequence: CASSYGQPSEAFF. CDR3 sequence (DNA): TGTGCCAGCAGTTACGGACAGCCGTCCGAAGCTTTCTTT.

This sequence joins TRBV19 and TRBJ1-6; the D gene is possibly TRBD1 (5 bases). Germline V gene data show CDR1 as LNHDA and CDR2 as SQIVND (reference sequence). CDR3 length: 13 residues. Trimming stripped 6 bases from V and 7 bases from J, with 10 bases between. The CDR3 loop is CASSPRGNSPLHF. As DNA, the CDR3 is TGTGCCAGTAGCCCCCGGGGGAATTCACCCCTCCACTTT.

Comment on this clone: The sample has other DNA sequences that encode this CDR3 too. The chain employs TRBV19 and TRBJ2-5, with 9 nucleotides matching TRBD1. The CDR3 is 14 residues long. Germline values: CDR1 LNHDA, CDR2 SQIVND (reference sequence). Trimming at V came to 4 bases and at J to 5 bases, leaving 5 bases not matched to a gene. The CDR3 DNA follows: TGTGCCAGTAGTACTACAGGGGGCCGGGAGACCCAGTACTTC. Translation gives CASSTTGGRETQYF.

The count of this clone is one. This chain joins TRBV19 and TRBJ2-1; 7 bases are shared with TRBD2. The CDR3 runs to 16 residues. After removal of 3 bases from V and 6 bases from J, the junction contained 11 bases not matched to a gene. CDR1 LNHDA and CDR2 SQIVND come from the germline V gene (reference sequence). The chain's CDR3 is CASSIRSGTTLNEQFF. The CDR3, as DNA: TGTGCCAGTAGTATTCGAAGCGGGACCACCCTCAATGAGCAGTTCTTC.

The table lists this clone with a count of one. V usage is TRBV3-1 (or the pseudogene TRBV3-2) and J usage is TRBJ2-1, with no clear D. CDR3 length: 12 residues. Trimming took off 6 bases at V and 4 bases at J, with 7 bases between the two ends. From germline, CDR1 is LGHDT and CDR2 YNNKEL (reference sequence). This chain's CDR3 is CASSWLYNEQFF. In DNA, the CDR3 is TGTGCCAGCAGTTGGTTGTACAATGAGCAGTTCTTC.

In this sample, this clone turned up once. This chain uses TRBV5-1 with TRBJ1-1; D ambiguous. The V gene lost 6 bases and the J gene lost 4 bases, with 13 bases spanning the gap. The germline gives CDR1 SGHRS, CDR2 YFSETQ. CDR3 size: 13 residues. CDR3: CASTTGGITEAFF. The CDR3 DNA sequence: TGCGCCAGCACCACCGGAGGTATCACTGAAGCTTTCTTT.

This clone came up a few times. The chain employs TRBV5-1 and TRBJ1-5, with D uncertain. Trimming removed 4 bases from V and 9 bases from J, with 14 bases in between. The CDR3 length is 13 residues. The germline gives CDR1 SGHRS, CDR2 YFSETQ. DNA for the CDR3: TGCGCCAGCAGCCTTGGGGAAGGGATGCCCCAGCATTTT. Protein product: CASSLGEGMPQHF.

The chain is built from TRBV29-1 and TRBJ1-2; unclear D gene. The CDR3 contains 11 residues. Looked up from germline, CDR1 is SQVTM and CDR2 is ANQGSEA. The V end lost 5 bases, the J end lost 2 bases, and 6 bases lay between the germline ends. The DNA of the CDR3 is TGCAGCGTTTTCGAGAACTATGGCTACACCTTC. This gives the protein CSVFENYGYTF.

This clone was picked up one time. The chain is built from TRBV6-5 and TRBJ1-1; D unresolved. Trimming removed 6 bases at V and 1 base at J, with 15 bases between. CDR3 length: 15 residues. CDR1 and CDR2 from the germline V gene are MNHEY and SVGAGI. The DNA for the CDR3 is TGTGCCAGCAGCGTCTCCCGGGCAGAGAACACTGAAGCTTTCTTT. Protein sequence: CASSVSRAENTEAFF.

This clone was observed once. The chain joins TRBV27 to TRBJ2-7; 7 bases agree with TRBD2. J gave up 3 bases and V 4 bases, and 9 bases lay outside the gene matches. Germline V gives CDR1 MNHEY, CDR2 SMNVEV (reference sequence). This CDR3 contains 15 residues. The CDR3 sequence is CASSSPHRGDYEQYF. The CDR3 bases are TGTGCCAGCAGTTCCCCCCATCGGGGGGACTACGAGCAGTACTTC.

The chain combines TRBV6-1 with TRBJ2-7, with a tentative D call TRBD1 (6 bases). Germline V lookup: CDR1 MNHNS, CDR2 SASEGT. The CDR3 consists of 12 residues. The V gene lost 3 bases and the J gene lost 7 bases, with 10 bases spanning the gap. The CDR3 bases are TGTGCCAGCAGTGACAGGGGATGGGAGCAGTACTTC. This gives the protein CASSDRGWEQYF.

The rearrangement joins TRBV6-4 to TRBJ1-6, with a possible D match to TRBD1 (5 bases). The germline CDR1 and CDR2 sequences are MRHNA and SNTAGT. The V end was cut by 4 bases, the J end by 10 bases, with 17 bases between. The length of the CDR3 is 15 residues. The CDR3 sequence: CASSAGPLPGSPLHF. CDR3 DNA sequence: TGTGCCAGCAGTGCAGGGCCCTTGCCGGGGTCACCCCTCCACTTT.

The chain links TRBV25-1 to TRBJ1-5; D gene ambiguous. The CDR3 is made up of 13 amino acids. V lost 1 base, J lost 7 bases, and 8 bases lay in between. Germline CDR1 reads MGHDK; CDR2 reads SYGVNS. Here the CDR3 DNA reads TGTGCCAGCAGTGAATTGACCGGACAGCCCCAGCATTTT. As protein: CASSELTGQPQHF.

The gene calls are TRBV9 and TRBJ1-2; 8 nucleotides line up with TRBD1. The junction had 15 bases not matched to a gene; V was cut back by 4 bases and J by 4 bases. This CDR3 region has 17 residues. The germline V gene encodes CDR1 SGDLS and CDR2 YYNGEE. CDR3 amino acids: CASSPRSQQGGSYGYTF. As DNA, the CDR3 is TGTGCCAGCAGCCCCAGATCTCAACAGGGGGGGTCCTATGGCTACACCTTC.

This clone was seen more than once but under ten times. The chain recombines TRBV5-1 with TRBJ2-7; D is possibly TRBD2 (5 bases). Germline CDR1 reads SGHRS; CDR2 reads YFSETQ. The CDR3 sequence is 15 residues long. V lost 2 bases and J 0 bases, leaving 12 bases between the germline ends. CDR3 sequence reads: CASSLETTSSYEQYF. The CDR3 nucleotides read TGCGCCAGCAGCTTAGAGACTACCAGCTCCTACGAGCAGTACTTC.

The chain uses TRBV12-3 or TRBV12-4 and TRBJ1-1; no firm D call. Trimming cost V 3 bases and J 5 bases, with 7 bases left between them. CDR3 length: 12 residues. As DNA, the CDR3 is TGTGCCAGCAGTTTGGCGGGAACTGAAGCTTTCTTT. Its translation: CASSLAGTEAFF.

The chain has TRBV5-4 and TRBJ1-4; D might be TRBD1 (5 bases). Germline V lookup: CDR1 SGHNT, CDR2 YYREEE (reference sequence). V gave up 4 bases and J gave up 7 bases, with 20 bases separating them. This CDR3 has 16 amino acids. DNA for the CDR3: TGTGCCAGCAGCCGGTCGCGCAGGGAGGCCGGTGAAAAACTGTTTTTT. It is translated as CASSRSRREAGEKLFF.

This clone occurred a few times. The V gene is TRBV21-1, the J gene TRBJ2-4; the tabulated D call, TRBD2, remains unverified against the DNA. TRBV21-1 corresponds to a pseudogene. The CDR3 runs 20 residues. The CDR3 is CASSKGTSGRALIVKNIQYF. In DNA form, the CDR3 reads TGTGCCAGCAGCAAAGGGACTAGCGGGAGGGCCTTAATAGTCAAAAACATTCAGTACTTC.

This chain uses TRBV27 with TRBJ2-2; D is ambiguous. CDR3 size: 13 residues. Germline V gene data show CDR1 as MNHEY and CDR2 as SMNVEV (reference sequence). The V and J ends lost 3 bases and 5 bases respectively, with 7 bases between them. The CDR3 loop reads CASSLIRTGELFF. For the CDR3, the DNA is TGTGCCAGCAGTTTGATCAGAACCGGGGAGCTGTTTTTT.